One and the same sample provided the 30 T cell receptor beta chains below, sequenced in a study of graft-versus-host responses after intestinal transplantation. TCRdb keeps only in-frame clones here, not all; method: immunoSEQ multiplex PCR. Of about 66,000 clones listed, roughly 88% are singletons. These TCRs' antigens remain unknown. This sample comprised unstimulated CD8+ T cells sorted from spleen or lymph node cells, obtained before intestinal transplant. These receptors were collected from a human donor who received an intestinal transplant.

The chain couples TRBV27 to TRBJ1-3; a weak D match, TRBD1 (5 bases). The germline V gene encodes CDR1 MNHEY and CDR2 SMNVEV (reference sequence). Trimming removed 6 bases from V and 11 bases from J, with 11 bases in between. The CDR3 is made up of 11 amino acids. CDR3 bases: TGTGCCAGCAGGTATGGGGCCGCCATATATTTT. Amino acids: CASRYGAAIYF.

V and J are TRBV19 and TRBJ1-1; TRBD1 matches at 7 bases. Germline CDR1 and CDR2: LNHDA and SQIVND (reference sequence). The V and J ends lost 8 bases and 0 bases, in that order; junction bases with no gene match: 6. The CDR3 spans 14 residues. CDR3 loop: CASSLTGMNTEAFF. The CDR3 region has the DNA TGTGCCAGTTCCCTGACAGGGATGAACACTGAAGCTTTCTTT.

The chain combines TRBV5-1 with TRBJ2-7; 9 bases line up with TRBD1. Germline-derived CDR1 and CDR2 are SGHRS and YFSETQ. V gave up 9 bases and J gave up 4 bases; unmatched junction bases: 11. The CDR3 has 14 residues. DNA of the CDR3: TGCGCCACCTCCCCCGGGACAGGGTCGTACGAGCAGTACTTC. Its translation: CATSPGTGSYEQYF.

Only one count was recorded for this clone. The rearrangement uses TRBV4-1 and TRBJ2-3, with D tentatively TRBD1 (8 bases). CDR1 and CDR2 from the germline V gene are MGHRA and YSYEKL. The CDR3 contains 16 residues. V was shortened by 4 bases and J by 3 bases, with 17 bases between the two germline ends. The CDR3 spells CASSPRTGGGTDTQYF. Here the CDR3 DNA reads TGCGCCAGCAGCCCGCGAACAGGGGGGGGGACAGATACGCAGTATTTT.

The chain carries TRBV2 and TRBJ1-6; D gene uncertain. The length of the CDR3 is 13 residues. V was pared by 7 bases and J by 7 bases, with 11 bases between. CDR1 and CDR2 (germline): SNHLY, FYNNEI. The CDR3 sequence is CASIGSANSPLHF. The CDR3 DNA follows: TGTGCCAGCATCGGCTCAGCGAATTCACCCCTCCACTTT.

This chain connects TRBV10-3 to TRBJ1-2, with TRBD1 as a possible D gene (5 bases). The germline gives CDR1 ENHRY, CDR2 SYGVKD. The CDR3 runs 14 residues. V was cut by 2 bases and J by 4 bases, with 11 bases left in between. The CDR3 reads CAISEPGLPYGYTF. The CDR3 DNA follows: TGTGCCATCAGTGAGCCGGGACTACCCTATGGCTACACCTTC.

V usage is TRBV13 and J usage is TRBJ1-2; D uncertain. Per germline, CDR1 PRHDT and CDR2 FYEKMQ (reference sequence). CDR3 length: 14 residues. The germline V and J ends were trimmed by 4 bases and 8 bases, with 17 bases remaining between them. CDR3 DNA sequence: TGTGCCAGCAGCTCCGCGGATGGCTTTCGGGGCTACACCTTC. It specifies CASSSADGFRGYTF.

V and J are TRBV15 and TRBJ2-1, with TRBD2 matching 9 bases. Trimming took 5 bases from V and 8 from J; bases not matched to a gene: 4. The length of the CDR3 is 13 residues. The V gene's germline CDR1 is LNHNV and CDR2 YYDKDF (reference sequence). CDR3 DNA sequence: TGTGCCACCAGCGGCGGGGGGGGGCATGAGCAGTTCTTC. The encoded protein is CATSGGGGHEQFF.

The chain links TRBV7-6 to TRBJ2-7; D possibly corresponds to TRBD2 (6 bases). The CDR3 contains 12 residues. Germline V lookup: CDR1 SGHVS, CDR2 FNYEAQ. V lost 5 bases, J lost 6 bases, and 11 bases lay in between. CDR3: CASSPGAGEQYF. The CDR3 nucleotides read TGTGCCAGCAGCCCGGGAGCCGGCGAGCAGTACTTC.

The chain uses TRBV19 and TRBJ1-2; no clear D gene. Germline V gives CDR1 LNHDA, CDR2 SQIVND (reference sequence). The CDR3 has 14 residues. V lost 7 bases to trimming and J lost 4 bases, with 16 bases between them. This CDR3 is CASNIGLFGYGYTF. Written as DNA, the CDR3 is TGTGCCAGTAATATCGGGTTATTTGGCTATGGCTACACCTTC.

The CDR3 DNA sequence: TGTGCCAGTAGTCCTGGGGGGGGGACCTACGAGCAGTACTTC. Translation gives CASSPGGGTYEQYF. The chain combines TRBV19 with TRBJ2-7, with 7 bases matching TRBD2. The CDR3 extends over 14 amino acids. Per the germline V gene, CDR1 is LNHDA and CDR2 is SQIVND (reference sequence). V shed 5 bases and J 2 bases; nucleotides not matched to a gene: 6.

In DNA, the CDR3 is TGCGCCAGCAGCCAAGTCCTGGATGCGGTCGGTGGACATAGCTATGGCTACACCTTC. This codes for CASSQVLDAVGGHSYGYTF. This sequence joins TRBV4-1 and TRBJ1-2, with TRBD1 as a possible D gene (5 bases). With 1 base removed from V and 4 bases from J, the gap between germline ends came to 25 bases. This CDR3 has 19 amino acids. Germline assignment: CDR1 MGHRA and CDR2 YSYEKL.

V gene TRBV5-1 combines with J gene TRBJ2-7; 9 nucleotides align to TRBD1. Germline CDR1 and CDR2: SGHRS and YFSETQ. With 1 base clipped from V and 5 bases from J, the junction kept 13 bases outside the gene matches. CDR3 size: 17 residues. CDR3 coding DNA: TGCGCCAGCAGCTTGTCATTTTTATTGGACAGGGGCCACGAGCAGTACTTC. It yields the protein CASSLSFLLDRGHEQYF.

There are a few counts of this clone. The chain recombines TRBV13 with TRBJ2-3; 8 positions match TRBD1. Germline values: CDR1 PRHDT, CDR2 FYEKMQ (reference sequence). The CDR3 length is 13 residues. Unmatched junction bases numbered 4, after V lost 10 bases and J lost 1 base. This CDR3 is CANGTGGTDTQYF. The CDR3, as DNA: TGTGCCAACGGGACAGGCGGCACAGATACGCAGTATTTT.

Written as DNA, the CDR3 is TGTGCCAGCAGCTTCGACAGCGCCTATGGCTACACCTTC. Translating it yields CASSFDSAYGYTF. V and J are TRBV7-9 and TRBJ1-2; a possible D gene is TRBD1 (5 bases). Germline CDR1 SEHNR, CDR2 FQNEAQ (reference sequence). This CDR3 contains 13 residues. The V end lost 3 bases, the J end lost 4 bases, and 9 bases lay between the germline ends.

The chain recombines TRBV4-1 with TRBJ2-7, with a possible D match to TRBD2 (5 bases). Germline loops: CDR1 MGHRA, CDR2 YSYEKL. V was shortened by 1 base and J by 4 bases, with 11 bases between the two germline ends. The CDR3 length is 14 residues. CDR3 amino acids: CASSQGSGGYEQYF. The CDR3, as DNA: TGCGCCAGCAGCCAAGGAAGCGGAGGATACGAGCAGTACTTC.

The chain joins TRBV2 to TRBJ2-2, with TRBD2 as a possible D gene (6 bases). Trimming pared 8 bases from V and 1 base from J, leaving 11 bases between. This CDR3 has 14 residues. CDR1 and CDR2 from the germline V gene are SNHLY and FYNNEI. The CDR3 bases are TGTGCCAGCGGCCTCGGGAGGAACACCGGGGAGCTGTTTTTT. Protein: CASGLGRNTGELFF.

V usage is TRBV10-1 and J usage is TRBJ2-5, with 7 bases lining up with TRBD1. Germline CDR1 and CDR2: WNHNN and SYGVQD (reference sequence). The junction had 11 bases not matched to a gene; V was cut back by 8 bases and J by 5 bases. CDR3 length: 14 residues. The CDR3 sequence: CASQTTGRAETQYF. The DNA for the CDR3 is TGCGCCAGCCAGACGACAGGGAGAGCGGAGACCCAGTACTTC.

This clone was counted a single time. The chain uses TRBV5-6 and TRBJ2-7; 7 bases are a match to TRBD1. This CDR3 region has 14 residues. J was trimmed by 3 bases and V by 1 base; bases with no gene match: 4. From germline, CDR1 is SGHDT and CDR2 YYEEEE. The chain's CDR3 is CASSLWDRHYEQYF. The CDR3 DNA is TGTGCCAGCAGCTTGTGGGACAGACACTACGAGCAGTACTTC.

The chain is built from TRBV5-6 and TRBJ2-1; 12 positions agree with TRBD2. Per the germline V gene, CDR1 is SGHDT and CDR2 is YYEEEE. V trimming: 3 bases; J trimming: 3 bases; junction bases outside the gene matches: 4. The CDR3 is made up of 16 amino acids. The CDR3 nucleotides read TGTGCCAGCAGCTCGTCACTAGCGGGGGGCTACAATGAGCAGTTCTTC. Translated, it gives CASSSSLAGGYNEQFF.

CDR3 region: CASGAPGASSPLHF. In nucleotides, the CDR3 is TGTGCCAGCGGGGCCCCAGGGGCGAGTTCACCCCTCCACTTT. This chain links TRBV7-9 with TRBJ1-6; a weak D match, TRBD1 (6 bases). Trimming pared 8 bases from V and 9 bases from J, leaving 17 bases between. CDR3 length: 14 amino acids. Per germline, CDR1 SEHNR and CDR2 FQNEAQ (reference sequence).

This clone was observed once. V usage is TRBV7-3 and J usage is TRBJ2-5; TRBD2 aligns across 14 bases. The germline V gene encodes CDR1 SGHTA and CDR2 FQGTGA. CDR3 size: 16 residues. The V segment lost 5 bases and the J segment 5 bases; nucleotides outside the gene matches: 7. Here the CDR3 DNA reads TGTGCCAGCAGCGAGACTAGCGGGGGGGCAGGGGAGACCCAGTACTTC. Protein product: CASSETSGGAGETQYF.

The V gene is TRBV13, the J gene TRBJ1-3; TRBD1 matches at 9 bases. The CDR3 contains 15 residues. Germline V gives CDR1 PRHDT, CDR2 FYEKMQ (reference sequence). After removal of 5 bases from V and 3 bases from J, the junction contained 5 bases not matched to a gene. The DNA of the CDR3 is TGTGCCAGCAGCCCCGGGACAGGGTTTGGAAACACCATATATTTT. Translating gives CASSPGTGFGNTIYF.

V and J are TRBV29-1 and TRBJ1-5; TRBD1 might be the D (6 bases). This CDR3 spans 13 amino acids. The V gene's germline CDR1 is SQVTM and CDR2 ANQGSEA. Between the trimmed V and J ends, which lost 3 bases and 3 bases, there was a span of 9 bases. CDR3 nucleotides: TGCAGCGTTGATCAGGGGTACAATCAGCCCCAGCATTTT. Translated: CSVDQGYNQPQHF.

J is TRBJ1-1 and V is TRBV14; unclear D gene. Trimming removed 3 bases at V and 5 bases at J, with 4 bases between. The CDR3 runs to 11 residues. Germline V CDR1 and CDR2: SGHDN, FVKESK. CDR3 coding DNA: TGTGCCAGCAGCCACGGGACTGAAGCTTTCTTT. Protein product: CASSHGTEAFF.

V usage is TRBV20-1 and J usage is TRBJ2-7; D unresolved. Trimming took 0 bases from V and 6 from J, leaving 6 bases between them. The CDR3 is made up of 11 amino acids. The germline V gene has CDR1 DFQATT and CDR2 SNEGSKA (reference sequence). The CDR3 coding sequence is TGCAGTGCTAGAGATGACTCCGAGCAGTACTTC. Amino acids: CSARDDSEQYF.

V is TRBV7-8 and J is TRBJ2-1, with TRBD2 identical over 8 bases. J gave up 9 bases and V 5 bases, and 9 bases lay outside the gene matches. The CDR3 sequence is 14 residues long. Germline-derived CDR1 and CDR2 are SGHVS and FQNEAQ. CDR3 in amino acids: CASSHDGGASEQFF. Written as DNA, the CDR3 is TGTGCCAGCAGCCACGACGGGGGGGCTAGTGAGCAGTTCTTC.

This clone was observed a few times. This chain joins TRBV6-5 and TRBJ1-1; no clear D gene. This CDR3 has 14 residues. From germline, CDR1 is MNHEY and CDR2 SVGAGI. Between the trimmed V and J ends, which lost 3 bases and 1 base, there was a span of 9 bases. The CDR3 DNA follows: TGTGCCAGCAGTTATTCGGCGGAGAACACTGAAGCTTTCTTT. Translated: CASSYSAENTEAFF.

CDR3 coding DNA: TGTGCCATCAGTGGGGGGACAGGGGCGGGCACTGAAGCTTTCTTT. This translates into CAISGGTGAGTEAFF. The rearrangement links TRBV10-3 to TRBJ1-1; 10 bases map to TRBD1. This CDR3 has 15 amino acids. The germline V gene encodes CDR1 ENHRY and CDR2 SYGVKD. With 4 bases clipped from V and 4 bases from J, the junction kept 6 bases outside the gene matches.

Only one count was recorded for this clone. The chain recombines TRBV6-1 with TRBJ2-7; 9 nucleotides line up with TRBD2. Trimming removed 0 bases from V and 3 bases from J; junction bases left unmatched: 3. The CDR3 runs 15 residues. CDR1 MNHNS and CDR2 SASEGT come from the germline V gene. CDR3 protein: CASSEARGGVYEQYF. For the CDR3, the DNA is TGTGCCAGCAGTGAAGCGCGCGGGGGGGTCTACGAGCAGTACTTC.